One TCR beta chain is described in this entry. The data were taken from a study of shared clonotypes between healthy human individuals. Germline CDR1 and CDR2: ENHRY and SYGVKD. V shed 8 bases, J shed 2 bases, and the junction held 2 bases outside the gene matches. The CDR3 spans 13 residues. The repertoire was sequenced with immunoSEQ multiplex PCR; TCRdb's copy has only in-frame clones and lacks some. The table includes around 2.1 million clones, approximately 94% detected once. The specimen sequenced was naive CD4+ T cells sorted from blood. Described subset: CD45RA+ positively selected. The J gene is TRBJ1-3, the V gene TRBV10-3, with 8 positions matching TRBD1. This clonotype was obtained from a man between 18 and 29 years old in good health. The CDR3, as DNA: TGTGCCATCGAGGACAGGGCTGGAAACACCATATATTTT. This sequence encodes CAIEDRAGNTIYF.